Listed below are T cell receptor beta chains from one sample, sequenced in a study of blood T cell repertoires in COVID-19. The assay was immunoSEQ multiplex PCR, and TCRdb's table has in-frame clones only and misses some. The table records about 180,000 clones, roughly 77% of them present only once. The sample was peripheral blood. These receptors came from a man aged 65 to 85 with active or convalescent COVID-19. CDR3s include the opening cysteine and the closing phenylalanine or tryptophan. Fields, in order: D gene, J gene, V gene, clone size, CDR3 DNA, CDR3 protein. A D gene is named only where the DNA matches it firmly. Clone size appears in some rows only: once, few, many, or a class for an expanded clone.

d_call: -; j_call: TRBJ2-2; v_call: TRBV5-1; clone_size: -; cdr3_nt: TGCGCCAGCAGCTTGGGCGGGCGGACCGGGGAGCTGTTTTTT; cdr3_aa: CASSLGGRTGELFF
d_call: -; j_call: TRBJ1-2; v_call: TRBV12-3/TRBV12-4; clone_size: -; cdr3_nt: TGTGCCAGCAGTTTAATGTTGGGGAGCGGCTACACCTTC; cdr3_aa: CASSLMLGSGYTF
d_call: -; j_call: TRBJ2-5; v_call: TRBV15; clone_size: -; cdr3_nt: TGTGCCACCAGCAGAGGCCGACTCGAGACCCAGTACTTC; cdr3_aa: CATSRGRLETQYF
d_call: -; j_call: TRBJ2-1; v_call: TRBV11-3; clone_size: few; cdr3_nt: TGTGCCAGCAGCTTAGGGGGGAGGACCCCCCTCCCTGTCTTC; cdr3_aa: CASSLGGRTPLPVF
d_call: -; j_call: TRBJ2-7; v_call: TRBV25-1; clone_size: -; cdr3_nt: TGTGCCAGCAGTGAATCTCCACACAACTACGAGCAGTACTTC; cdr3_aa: CASSESPHNYEQYF
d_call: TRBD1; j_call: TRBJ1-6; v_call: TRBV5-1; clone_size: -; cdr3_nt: TGCGCCAGCAGGACAGGGGCAAATTCACCCCTCCACTTT; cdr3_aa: CASRTGANSPLHF
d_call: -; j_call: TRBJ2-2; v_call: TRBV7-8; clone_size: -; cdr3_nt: TGTGCCAGCAGCTTACAGGGCTTCGAGAACACCGGGGAGCTGTTTTTT; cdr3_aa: CASSLQGFENTGELFF
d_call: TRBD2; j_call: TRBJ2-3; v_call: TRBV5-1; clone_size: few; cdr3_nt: TGCGCCAGCAGCTTAATAGCGGGAGACACCGATACGCAGTATTTT; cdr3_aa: CASSLIAGDTDTQYF
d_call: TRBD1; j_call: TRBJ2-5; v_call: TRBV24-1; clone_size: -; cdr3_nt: TGTGCCACCAGTGATCCCGGGACAGGCCAAGAGACCCAGTACTTC; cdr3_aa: CATSDPGTGQETQYF
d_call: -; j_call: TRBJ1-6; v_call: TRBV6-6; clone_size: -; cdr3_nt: TGTGCCAGCAGTTCCCCCGAGGGGAGGTGGACCCTCCACTTT; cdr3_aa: CASSSPEGRWTLHF
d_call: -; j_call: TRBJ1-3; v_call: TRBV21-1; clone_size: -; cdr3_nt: -; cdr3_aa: CASYRCRSGNTIYF
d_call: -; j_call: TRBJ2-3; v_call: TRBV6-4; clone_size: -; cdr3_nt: TGTGCCAGCATGCCCCCTCAGCGGAAGAGCACAGATACGCAGTATTTT; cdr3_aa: CASMPPQRKSTDTQYF
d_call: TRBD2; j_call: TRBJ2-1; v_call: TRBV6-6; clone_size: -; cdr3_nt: TGTGCCAGCAGCCAGAGACTAGCGGGTGCCTACAATGAGCAGTTCTTC; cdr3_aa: CASSQRLAGAYNEQFF
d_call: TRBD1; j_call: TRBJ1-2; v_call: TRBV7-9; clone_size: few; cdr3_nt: TGTGCCAGCAGCTCACAGGGGATTAGTGGCTACACCTTC; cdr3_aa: CASSSQGISGYTF
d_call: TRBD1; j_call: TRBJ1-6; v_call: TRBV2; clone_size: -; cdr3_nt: TGTGCCAGCAGTGAAGCGCTTTCAGGGGGTGCACCCCTCCACTTT; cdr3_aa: CASSEALSGGAPLHF
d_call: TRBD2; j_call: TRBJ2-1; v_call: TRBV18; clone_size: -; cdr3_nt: TGTGCCAGCTCACCACCGGGACTAGCGAATAACAATGAGCAGTTCTTC; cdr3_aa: CASSPPGLANNNEQFF
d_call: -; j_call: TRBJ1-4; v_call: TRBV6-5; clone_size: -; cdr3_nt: TGTGCCAGCAGACTAGGGAGTGCAACTAATGAAAAACTGTTTTTT; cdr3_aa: CASRLGSATNEKLFF
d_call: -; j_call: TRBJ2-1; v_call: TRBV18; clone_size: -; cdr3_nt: TGTGCCAGCTCACAGGTTGGAGGGAGCAATGAGCAGTTCTTC; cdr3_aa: CASSQVGGSNEQFF
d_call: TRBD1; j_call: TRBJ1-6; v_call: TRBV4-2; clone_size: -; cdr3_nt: TGTGCCAGCAGCCAAGTCGGTAGGACAGGCGATTCACCCCTCCACTTT; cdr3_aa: CASSQVGRTGDSPLHF
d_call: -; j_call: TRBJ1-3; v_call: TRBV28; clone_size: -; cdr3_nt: TGTGCCAGCAGTAGTACAGGACACTCTGGAAACACCATATATTTT; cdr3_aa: CASSSTGHSGNTIYF
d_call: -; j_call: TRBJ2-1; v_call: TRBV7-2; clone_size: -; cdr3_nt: TGTGCCAGCAGCTTACTCTCCGGGGGGCAGTTCTTC; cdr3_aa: CASSLLSGGQFF
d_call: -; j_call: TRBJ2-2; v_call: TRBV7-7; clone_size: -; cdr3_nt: TGTGCTAGCAGCTTCTCGGGTGGGAGAGGTACCGGGGAGCTGTTTTTT; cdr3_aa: CASSFSGGRGTGELFF
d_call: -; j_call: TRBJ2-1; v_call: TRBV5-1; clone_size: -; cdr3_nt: TGCGCCAGCAGCATGGACCCAAATGCGGATGAGCAGTTCTTC; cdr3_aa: CASSMDPNADEQFF
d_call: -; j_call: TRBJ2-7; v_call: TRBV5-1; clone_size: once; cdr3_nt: TGCGCCAGCAGCTTTCCTAGCAGCATGGACGAGCAGTACTTC; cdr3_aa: CASSFPSSMDEQYF
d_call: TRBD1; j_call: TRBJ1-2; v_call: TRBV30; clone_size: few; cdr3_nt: TGTGCCTGGAGGAGACCGGGACAGGGGCAAAAAGGCTACACCTTC; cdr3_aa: CAWRRPGQGQKGYTF
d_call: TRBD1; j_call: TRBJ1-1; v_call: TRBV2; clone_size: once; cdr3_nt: TGTGCCAGCAGTGGGGACAGGGCTCCCTCCCGGGAAGCTTTCTTT; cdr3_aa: CASSGDRAPSREAFF
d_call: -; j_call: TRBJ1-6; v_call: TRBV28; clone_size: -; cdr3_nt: TGTGCCAGCAGTTTACCAGGGATCGGCTATAATTCACCCCTCCACTTT; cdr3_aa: CASSLPGIGYNSPLHF
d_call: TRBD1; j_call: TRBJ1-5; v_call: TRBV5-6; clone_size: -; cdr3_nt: TGTGCCAGCAGCTTGAGGGTTCGGGACAGGGGCTATCAGCCCCAGCATTTT; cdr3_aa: CASSLRVRDRGYQPQHF